This TCR beta chain was captured by sequencing in a study of CD4 T cells in relation to SARS-CoV-2 and coronaviruses. Study overall: TCR beta CDR3s were sequenced after roughly 10-day antigen culture of PBMCs. The HLA restriction of the shared crossreactive spike epitopes was mapped. Whole-study findings and limits: Around two thirds of donors had memory CD4+ clonotypes crossrecognizing SARS-CoV-2 and common cold coronavirus spike. Samples before the pandemic and after infection were not matched within any donor.

Note on this clone: Its antigen is still unknown.

The V end was cut by 1 base, the J end by 8 bases, with 17 bases between. This CDR3 is 15 amino acids long. From germline, CDR1 is KGHSH and CDR2 LQKENI. Measured with immunoSEQ multiplex PCR; TCRdb has only the in-frame clones, and not every one. This sample yields about 12,000 clones, of which roughly three quarters are seen a single time; 6% to 9.5% belongs to the top ten. CD4+ T cells from unexposed donors were obtained before the COVID-19 pandemic (2011-2018). After ten to eleven days of culture, CD4+ T cells were isolated. The sequencing input was CD4+ T cells from PBMCs, cultured in vitro. This receptor was identified in a human donor in good health. The V call is TRBV18, the J call TRBJ1-2; D possibly corresponds to TRBD1 (6 bases). CDR3 coding DNA: TGTGCCAGCTCACCACGAACAGGGCAGTCGTACGGCTACACCTTC. It is translated as CASSPRTGQSYGYTF.